The TCR beta chain described here comes from a study of blood T cells in healthy people across ages. General observations from the study: Higher diversity and more naive CD4+ cells were features of long-lived donors, compared to aged donors. A strong correlation was seen between TCR beta diversity and naive T cell percentage.

Using a J-beta primer mix together with a sample-barcoded 5' primer, a second PCR was run for roughly 7 to 11 cycles. Every sample produced at least 3 million CDR3-containing paired-end reads. MiXCR, applied by TCRdb to the 5' RACE reads, yields one record per CDR3 protein. The table lists hundreds of thousands of distinct CDR3 sequences, 45% to 60% of them singletons. This clonotype was seen many times. Antigen specificity is unknown. This CDR3 spans 16 amino acids. Trimming removed 1 base from V and 7 bases from J; junction bases left unmatched: 4. The germline V gene encodes CDR1 SGHTA and CDR2 FQGNSA.

The gene calls are TRBV7-2 and TRBJ1-6, with 10 bases that match TRBD1. This receptor was taken from a woman of 80 years or more in good health. Sequencing used blood. The CDR3 DNA reads TGTGCCAGCAGCTTAGTTGGGACAGGGGCAAATTCACCCCTCCACTTT. Protein product: CASSLVGTGANSPLHF.